Presented here are 8 T cell receptor beta chains from one specimen sequenced in a study of blood T cell repertoires in COVID-19. Method: immunoSEQ multiplex PCR; TCRdb's copy keeps in-frame clones and lacks some. The table has under 450,000 clones, approximately 90% seen once. Sequenced: peripheral blood. The receptors were gathered from a woman aged 40 to 55 with COVID-19, enrolled during active disease.

The chain is built from TRBV5-8 and TRBJ1-1, with TRBD1 matching 7 bases. The germline V gene encodes CDR1 SGHTS and CDR2 YDEGEE. There are 16 residues in the CDR3. Trimming took 0 bases from V and 2 from J; bases not matched to a gene: 7. CDR3 sequence (DNA): TGTGCCAGCAGCTTGGGGGACAGAACTACCAACACTGAAGCTTTCTTT. Translated: CASSLGDRTTNTEAFF.

The chain has TRBV7-2 and TRBJ2-4, with D perhaps TRBD2 (6 bases). The CDR3 consists of 13 residues. V shed 5 bases and J shed 5 bases, with 10 bases lying between them. The V gene's germline CDR1 is SGHTA and CDR2 FQGNSA. This CDR3 reads CASSAGPENIQYF. CDR3 nucleotide sequence: TGTGCCAGCAGCGCGGGGCCAGAAAACATTCAGTACTTC.

The chain joins TRBV28 to TRBJ1-5; 7 positions agree with TRBD1. CDR3 size: 17 residues. J gave up 0 bases and V 7 bases, and 12 bases lay outside the gene matches. CDR1 and CDR2 (germline): MDHEN, SYDVKM. CDR3 sequence (DNA): TGTGCCAGCACCGGGGACAGCTACAAGTATAGCAATCAGCCCCAGCATTTT. It is translated as CASTGDSYKYSNQPQHF.

The chain joins TRBV9 to TRBJ2-7; TRBD2 aligns across 9 bases. Germline-derived CDR1 and CDR2 are SGDLS and YYNGEE. The CDR3 runs to 14 residues. The V and J ends lost 7 bases and 3 bases, in that order; junction bases with no gene match: 8. CDR3 nucleotide sequence: TGTGCCAGCTCCCCGACTAGCGGTGTCTACGAGCAGTACTTC. Protein product: CASSPTSGVYEQYF.

The chain links TRBV7-3 to TRBJ1-1; the D gene is possibly TRBD1 (5 bases). The V end was cut by 3 bases, the J end by 3 bases, with 11 bases between. The CDR3 covers 14 residues. The V gene's germline CDR1 is SGHTA and CDR2 FQGTGA. The CDR3 coding sequence is TGTGCCAGCAGCTTCCAGGGTGGAGACACTGAAGCTTTCTTT. Its translation is CASSFQGGDTEAFF. Full variable domain (outside the CDR3, taken from reference TRBV7-3 and TRBJ1-1): GAGVSQTPSNKVTEKGKYVELRCDPISGHTALYWYRQSLGQGPEFLIYFQGTGAADDSGLPNDRFFAVRPEGSVSTLKIQRTERGDSAVYLCASSFQGGDTEAFFGQGTRLTVV.

The chain combines TRBV25-1 with TRBJ2-7; D is unresolved. The CDR3 has 15 residues. Between the trimmed V and J ends, which lost 8 bases and 1 base, there was a span of 18 bases. The V gene's germline CDR1 is MGHDK and CDR2 SYGVNS. The CDR3 bases are TGTGCCAGCGGTAACGACGGGTGGGTGTCCTACGAGCAGTACTTC. This translates into CASGNDGWVSYEQYF.

This clone turned up a few times. This chain joins TRBV30 and TRBJ1-1, with D uncertain. The CDR3 runs 12 residues. The germline CDR1 and CDR2 sequences are GTSNPN and SVGIG (reference sequence). V shed 2 bases and J shed 5 bases, with 9 bases lying between them. CDR3 nucleotide sequence: TGTGCCTGGAGTAACGCGGGTACTGAAGCTTTCTTT. Translating gives CAWSNAGTEAFF.

V is TRBV10-1 and J is TRBJ2-1; D uncertain. CDR1 is WNHNN and CDR2 is SYGVQD in the germline V gene (reference sequence). The germline V and J ends were trimmed by 4 bases and 2 bases, with 9 bases remaining between them. The CDR3 consists of 14 residues. The CDR3 reads CASSGQLTYNEQFF. CDR3 coding DNA: TGCGCCAGCAGTGGCCAGTTAACCTACAATGAGCAGTTCTTC.